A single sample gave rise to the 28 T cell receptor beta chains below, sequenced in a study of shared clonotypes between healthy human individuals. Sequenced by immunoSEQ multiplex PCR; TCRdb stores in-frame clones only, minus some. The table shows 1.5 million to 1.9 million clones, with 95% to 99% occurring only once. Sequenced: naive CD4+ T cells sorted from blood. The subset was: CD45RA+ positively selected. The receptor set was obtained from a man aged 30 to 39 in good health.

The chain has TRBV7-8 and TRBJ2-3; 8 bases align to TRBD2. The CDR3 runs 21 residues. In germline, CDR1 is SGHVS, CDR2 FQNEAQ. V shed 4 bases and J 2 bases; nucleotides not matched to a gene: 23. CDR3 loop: CASSYTGASGYFRGVTDTQYF. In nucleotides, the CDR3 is TGTGCCAGCAGCTACACTGGTGCTAGCGGGTACTTCCGGGGGGTCACAGATACGCAGTATTTT.

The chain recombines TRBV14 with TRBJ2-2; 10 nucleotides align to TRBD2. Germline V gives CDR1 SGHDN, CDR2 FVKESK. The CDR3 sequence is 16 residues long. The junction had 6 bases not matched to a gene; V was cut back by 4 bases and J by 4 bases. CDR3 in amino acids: CASSPLAGAGTGELFF. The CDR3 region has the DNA TGTGCCAGCAGCCCTCTAGCGGGAGCGGGCACCGGGGAGCTGTTTTTT.

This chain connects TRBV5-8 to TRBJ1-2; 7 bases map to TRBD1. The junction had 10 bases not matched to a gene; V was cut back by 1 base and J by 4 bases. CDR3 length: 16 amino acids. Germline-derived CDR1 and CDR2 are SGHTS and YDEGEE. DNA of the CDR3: TGTGCCAGCAGCTTGTTAGGGCGGGACAGAATCTATGGCTACACCTTC. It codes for CASSLLGRDRIYGYTF.

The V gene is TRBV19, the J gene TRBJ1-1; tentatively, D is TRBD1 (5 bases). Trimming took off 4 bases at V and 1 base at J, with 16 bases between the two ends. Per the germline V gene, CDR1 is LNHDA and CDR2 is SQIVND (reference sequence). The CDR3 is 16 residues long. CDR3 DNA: TGTGCCAGTAGTAAGGGGATCCTAGTGCGGAACACTGAAGCTTTCTTT. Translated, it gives CASSKGILVRNTEAFF.

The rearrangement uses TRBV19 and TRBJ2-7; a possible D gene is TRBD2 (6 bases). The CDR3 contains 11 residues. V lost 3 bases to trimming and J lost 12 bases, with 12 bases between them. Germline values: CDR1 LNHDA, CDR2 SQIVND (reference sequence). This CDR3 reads CASSMEGTPYF. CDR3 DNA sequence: TGTGCCAGTAGTATGGAGGGGACGCCGTACTTC.

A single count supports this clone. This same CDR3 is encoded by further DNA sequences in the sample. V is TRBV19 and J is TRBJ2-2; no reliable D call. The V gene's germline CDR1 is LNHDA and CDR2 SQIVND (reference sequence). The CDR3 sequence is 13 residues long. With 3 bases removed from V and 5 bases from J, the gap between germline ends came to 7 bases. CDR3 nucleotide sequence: TGTGCCAGTAGTATCCTAGGGACCGGGGAGCTGTTTTTT. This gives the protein CASSILGTGELFF.

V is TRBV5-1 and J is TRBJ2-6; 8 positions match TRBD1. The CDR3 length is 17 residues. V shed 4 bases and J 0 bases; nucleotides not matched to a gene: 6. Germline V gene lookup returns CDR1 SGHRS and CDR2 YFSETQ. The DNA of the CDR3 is TGCGCCAGCAGCACCCGGGACAGGAGCTCTGGGGCCAACGTCCTGACTTTC. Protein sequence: CASSTRDRSSGANVLTF. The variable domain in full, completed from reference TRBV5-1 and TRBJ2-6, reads KAGVTQTPRYLIKTRGQQVTLSCSPISGHRSVSWYQQTPGQGLQFLFEYFSETQRNKGNFPGRFSGRQFSNSRSEMNVSTLELGDSALYLCASSTRDRSSGANVLTFGAGSRLTVL.

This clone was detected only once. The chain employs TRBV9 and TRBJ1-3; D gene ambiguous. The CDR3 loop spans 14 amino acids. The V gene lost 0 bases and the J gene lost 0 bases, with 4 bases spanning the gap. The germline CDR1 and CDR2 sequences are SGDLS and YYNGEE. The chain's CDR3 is CASSVADSGNTIYF. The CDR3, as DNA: TGTGCCAGCAGCGTAGCAGACTCTGGAAACACCATATATTTT.

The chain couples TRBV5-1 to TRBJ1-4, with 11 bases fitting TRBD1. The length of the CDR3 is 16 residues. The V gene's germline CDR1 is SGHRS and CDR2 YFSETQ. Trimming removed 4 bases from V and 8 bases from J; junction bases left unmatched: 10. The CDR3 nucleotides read TGCGCCAGCAGCCCCGGGACAGGGGGTTTAGGGGAAAAACTGTTTTTT. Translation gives CASSPGTGGLGEKLFF.

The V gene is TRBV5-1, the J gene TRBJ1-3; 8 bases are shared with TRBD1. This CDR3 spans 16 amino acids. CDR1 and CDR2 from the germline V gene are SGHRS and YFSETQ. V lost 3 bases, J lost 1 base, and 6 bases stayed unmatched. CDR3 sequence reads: CASSSGGSVSGNTIYF. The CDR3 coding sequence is TGCGCCAGCAGCTCAGGGGGCTCCGTATCTGGAAACACCATATATTTT.

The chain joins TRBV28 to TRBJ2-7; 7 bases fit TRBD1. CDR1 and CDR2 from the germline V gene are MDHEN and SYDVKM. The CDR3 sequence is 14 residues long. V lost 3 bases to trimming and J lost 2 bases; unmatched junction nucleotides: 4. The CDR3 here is CASSFVRGPYEQYF. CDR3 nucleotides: TGTGCCAGCAGTTTTGTTAGGGGGCCCTACGAGCAGTACTTC.

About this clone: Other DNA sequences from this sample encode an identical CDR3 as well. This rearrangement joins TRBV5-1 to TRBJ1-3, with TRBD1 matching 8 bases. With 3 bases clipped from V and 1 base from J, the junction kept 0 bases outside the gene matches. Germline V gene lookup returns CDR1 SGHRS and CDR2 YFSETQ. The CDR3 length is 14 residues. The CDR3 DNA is TGCGCCAGCAGCTGGACAGGGTCTGGAAACACCATATATTTT. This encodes CASSWTGSGNTIYF.

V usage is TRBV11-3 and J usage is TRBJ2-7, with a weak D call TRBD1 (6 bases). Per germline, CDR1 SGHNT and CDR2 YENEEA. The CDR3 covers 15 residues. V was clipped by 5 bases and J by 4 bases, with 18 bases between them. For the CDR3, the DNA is TGTGCCAGCAGCCCCGGGACAAAAACGGGGTACGAGCAGTACTTC. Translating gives CASSPGTKTGYEQYF.

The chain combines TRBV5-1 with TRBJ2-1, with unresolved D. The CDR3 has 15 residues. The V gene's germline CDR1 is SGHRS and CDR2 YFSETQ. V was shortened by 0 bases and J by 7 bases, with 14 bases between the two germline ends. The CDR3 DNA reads TGCGCCAGCAGCTTGGCTTCGTCAAAATTGAATGAGCAGTTCTTC. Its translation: CASSLASSKLNEQFF.

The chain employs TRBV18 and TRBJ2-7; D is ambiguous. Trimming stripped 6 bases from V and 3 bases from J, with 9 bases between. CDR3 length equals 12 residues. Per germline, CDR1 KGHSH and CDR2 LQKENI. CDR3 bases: TGTGCCAGCTCCGGAAATGTCTACGAGCAGTACTTC. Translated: CASSGNVYEQYF.

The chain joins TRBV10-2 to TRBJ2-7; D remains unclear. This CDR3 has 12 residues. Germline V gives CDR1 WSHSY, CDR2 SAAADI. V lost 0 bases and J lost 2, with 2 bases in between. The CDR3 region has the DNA TGCGCCAGCAGTGAGTCGCCCTACGAGCAGTACTTC. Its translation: CASSESPYEQYF.

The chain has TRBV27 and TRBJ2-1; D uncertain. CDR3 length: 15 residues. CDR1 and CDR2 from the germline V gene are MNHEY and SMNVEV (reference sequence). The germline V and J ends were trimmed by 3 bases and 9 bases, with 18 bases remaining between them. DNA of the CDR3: TGTGCCAGCAGTTTCCTACCCCTCGGAGTGCTTGAGCAGTTCTTC. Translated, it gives CASSFLPLGVLEQFF.

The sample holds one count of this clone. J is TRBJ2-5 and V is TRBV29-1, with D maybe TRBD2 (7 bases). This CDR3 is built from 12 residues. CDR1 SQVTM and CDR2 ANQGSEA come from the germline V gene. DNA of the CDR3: TGCGCGAAGGGGGGGCATCAAGAGACCCAGTACTTC. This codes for CAKGGHQETQYF.

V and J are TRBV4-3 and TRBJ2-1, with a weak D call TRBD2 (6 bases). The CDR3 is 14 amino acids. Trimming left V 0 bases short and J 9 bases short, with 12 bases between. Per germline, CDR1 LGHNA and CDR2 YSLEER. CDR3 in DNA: TGCGCCAGCAGCCAAGATCACGGCGGGGCTGAGCAGTTCTTC. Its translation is CASSQDHGGAEQFF.

The CDR3 bases are TGTGCCACCAGCAGGAACCAGGGGTCTTACCTCTCCTACGAGCAGTACTTC. It encodes CATSRNQGSYLSYEQYF. The chain joins TRBV15 to TRBJ2-7, with D possibly matching TRBD1 (6 bases). Per the germline V gene, CDR1 is LNHNV and CDR2 is YYDKDF (reference sequence). The CDR3 length is 17 residues. Trimming shortened V by 3 bases and J by 0 bases, and 18 bases separated the two germline ends.

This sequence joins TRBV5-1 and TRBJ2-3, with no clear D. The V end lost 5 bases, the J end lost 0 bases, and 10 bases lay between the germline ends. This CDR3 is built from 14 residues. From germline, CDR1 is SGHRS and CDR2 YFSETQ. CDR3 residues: CASRPEPSTDTQYF. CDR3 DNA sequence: TGCGCCAGCAGGCCCGAGCCTAGCACAGATACGCAGTATTTT. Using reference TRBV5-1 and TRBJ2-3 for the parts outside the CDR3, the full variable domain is KAGVTQTPRYLIKTRGQQVTLSCSPISGHRSVSWYQQTPGQGLQFLFEYFSETQRNKGNFPGRFSGRQFSNSRSEMNVSTLELGDSALYLCASRPEPSTDTQYFGPGTRLTVL.

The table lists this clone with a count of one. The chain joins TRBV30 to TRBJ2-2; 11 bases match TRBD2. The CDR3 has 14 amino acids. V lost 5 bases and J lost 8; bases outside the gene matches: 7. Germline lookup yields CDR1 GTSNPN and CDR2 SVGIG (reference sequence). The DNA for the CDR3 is TGTGCCTGGGGACTAGCGGGTTGGGAGGGGGAGCTGTTTTTT. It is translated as CAWGLAGWEGELFF.

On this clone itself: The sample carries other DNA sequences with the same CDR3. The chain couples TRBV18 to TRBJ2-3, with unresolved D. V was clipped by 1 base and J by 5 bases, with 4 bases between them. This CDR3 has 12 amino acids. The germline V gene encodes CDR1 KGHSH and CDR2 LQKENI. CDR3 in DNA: TGTGCCAGCTCACCACTGGGAGATACGCAGTATTTT. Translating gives CASSPLGDTQYF.

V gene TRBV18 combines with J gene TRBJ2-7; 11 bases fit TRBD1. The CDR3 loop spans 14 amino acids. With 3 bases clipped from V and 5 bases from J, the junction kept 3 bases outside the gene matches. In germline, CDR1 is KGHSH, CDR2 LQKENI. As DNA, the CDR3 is TGTGCCAGCTCACCTCTGGGACAGGGGGACGAGCAGTACTTC. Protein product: CASSPLGQGDEQYF. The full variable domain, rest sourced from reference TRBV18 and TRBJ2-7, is NAGVMQNPRHLVRRRGQEARLRCSPMKGHSHVYWYRQLPEEGLKFMVYLQKENIIDESGMPKERFSAEFPKEGPSILRIQQVVRGDSAAYFCASSPLGQGDEQYFGPGTRLTVT.

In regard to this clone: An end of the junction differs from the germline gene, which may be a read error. The CDR3 nucleotides are TGTGCCAGCAGTTTCCGACAGGGAGGCTACGATGAGCAGTTCTTC. Its protein is CASSFRQGGYDEQFF. The V and J genes are TRBV27 and TRBJ2-1; perhaps TRBD1 as D (7 bases). Germline lookup yields CDR1 MNHEY and CDR2 SMNVEV (reference sequence). This CDR3 comprises 15 residues.

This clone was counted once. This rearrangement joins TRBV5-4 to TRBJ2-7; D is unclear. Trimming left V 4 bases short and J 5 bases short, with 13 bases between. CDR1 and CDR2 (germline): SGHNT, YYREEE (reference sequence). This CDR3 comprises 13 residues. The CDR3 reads CASSPGLTHEQYF. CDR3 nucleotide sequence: TGTGCCAGCAGCCCGGGTCTAACCCACGAGCAGTACTTC.

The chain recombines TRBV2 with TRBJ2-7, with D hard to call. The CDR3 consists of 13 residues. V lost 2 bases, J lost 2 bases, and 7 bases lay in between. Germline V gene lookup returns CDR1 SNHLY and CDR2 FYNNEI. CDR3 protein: CASSEKPPYEQYF. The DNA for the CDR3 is TGTGCCAGCAGTGAAAAACCGCCCTACGAGCAGTACTTC.

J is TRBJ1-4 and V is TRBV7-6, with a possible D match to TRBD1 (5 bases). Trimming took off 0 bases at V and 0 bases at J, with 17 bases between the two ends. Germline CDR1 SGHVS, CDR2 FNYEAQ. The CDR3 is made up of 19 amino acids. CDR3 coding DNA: TGTGCCAGCAGCTTAGCGCTAAAGGGACGCCATGCAACTAATGAAAAACTGTTTTTT. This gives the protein CASSLALKGRHATNEKLFF.